Here is one T cell receptor beta chain with its context. This sample was taken from a study of shared clonotypes between healthy human individuals. Method: immunoSEQ multiplex PCR; TCRdb's copy keeps in-frame clones and lacks some. This sample has roughly 2,300,000 clones, with roughly 90% found just once. Trimming took 6 bases from V and 1 from J; bases not matched to a gene: 6. This CDR3 region has 16 residues. CDR1 MDHEN and CDR2 SYDVKM come from the germline V gene. The rearrangement joins TRBV28 to TRBJ2-7, with 13 bases matching TRBD2. Sequenced input: naive CD4+ T cells from PBMCs. As to subset: CD45RA+ positively selected. This sequence was found in a man younger than 35 in good health. Some clones in this sample may be carry-over from other donors' samples. The CDR3: CASSRTSGSSSYEQYF. In DNA form, the CDR3 reads TGTGCCAGCAGCCGGACTAGCGGGAGTTCTTCCTACGAGCAGTACTTC.